Each of the 27 T cell receptor beta chains below was sequenced from the same sample in a study of regulatory T cells in long-lasting Graves disease. Construction of the TCR beta libraries employed iRepertoire HTBI primers in conjunction with Arm-PCR of CDR3 regions. A single record per CDR3 protein comes from TCRdb applying MiXCR to the multiplex PCR reads. In the table there are about 400,000 distinct CDR3 sequences, roughly 16% of which are singletons. Time point given: newly diagnosed GD, antithyroid drugs for less than 3 months. From PBMCs, RNA was extracted and then used to make the TCR library. The sequences come from peripheral blood mononuclear cells (PBMCs), collected at new diagnosis, from a patient treated with antithyroid drugs. The origin of the receptors is a female donor with Graves disease.

This clonotype was observed at least ten times. This chain joins TRBV30 and TRBJ1-1; D call uncertain. V lost 0 bases, J lost 5 bases, and 7 bases lay in between. The CDR3 loop spans 12 amino acids. Per the germline V gene, CDR1 is GTSNPN and CDR2 is SVGIG (reference sequence). CDR3 nucleotides: TGTGCCTGGAGTGTAGTAGGTACTGAAGCTTTCTTT. Amino acids: CAWSVVGTEAFF.

Ten or more counts support this clonotype. This chain connects TRBV12-3 or TRBV12-4 to TRBJ2-1, with TRBD2 matching over 14 bases. V lost 1 base and J lost 5; bases outside the gene matches: 13. The CDR3 runs 20 residues. DNA for the CDR3: TGTGCCAGCAGTTTAGGTGGACTAGCGGGGGGCCTCGCCCTTAACAATGAGCAGTTCTTC. Residues: CASSLGGLAGGLALNNEQFF.

The CDR3 DNA follows: TGTGCCAGCAGACGAGTAGCGGGAGTGGGCTACAATGAGCAGTTCTTC. Encoded protein: CASRRVAGVGYNEQFF. V gene TRBV12-3 or TRBV12-4 combines with J gene TRBJ2-1, with 9 bases aligning to TRBD2. There are 16 residues in the CDR3. Trimming removed 6 bases from V and 3 bases from J; junction bases left unmatched: 9.

The chain employs TRBV5-1 and TRBJ2-3, with 8 nucleotides matching TRBD2. Germline CDR1 is SGHRS and CDR2 is YFSETQ. This CDR3 comprises 16 residues. V was pared by 0 bases and J by 0 bases, with 3 bases of the junction left unmatched. The CDR3: CASSLASGPSTDTQYF. The CDR3 DNA sequence: TGCGCCAGCAGCTTGGCTAGCGGGCCTAGCACAGATACGCAGTATTTT. The whole variable domain, remainder taken from reference TRBV5-1 and TRBJ2-3, is KAGVTQTPRYLIKTRGQQVTLSCSPISGHRSVSWYQQTPGQGLQFLFEYFSETQRNKGNFPGRFSGRQFSNSRSEMNVSTLELGDSALYLCASSLASGPSTDTQYFGPGTRLTVL.

J is TRBJ2-2 and V is TRBV5-1; TRBD1 agrees at 11 bases. Germline CDR1 is SGHRS and CDR2 is YFSETQ. V shed 6 bases and J 6 bases; nucleotides not matched to a gene: 4. The length of the CDR3 is 14 residues. For the CDR3, the DNA is TGCGCCAGCACCGGACAGGGGGCCCCCGGGGAGCTGTTTTTT. It is translated as CASTGQGAPGELFF.

This clonotype has a count of ten or more. The rearrangement uses TRBV29-1 and TRBJ1-1, with D possibly matching TRBD1 (6 bases). The CDR3 is 12 amino acids. Germline-derived CDR1 and CDR2 are SQVTM and ANQGSEA. Trimming pared 3 bases from V and 4 bases from J, leaving 9 bases between. The CDR3 region has the DNA TGCAGCGTTGAGGGGGCGGTCACTGAAGCTTTCTTT. Translation: CSVEGAVTEAFF.

This clonotype was counted only a few times. Without the conserved terminal phenylalanine or tryptophan, this CDR3 likely stems from a read error. The J gene is TRBJ2-2, the V gene TRBV2; D call uncertain. The germline gives CDR1 SNHLY, CDR2 FYNNEI. The V gene lost 1 base and the J gene lost 7 bases, with 10 bases spanning the gap. The CDR3 consists of 14 residues. The CDR3 DNA sequence: TGTGCCAGCAGTGAAGACCGATTCCTCGGGGAGCTGTTTTCT. Protein sequence: CASSEDRFLGELFS.

Worth noting for this clonotype: A read error may explain this, as a much larger clone is one base away. CDR3 loop: CASSRPGLQRTSQYF. The CDR3 bases are TGTGCCAGCAGTCGACCGGGACTTCAACGCACATCGCAGTATTTT. The chain combines TRBV28 with TRBJ2-3, with TRBD2 as a possible D gene (6 bases). CDR1 and CDR2 from the germline V gene are MDHEN and SYDVKM. The CDR3 runs 15 residues. V was cut by 5 bases and J by 10 bases, with 22 bases left in between.

The rearrangement links TRBV27 to TRBJ1-2, with unresolved D. Germline assignment: CDR1 MNHEY and CDR2 SMNVEV (reference sequence). CDR3 length: 11 amino acids. Trimming left V 5 bases short and J 7 bases short, with 8 bases between. The CDR3 DNA follows: TGTGCCAGCAGTCCTGGGAGTGGCTACACCTTC. Its translation: CASSPGSGYTF.

At least ten counts were recorded for this clonotype. The rearrangement uses TRBV20-1 and TRBJ2-1; 10 bases map to TRBD2. Germline-derived CDR1 and CDR2 are DFQATT and SNEGSKA (reference sequence). The CDR3 spans 13 residues. V was clipped by 6 bases and J by 4 bases; unmatched bases: 3. The CDR3 here is CSATTSGYNEQFF. The CDR3 coding sequence is TGCAGTGCGACGACTAGCGGGTACAATGAGCAGTTCTTC.

This clonotype was seen more than once but under ten times. This chain links TRBV19 with TRBJ1-1; D might be TRBD1 (5 bases). CDR3 length: 13 amino acids. The V and J ends lost 6 bases and 1 base respectively, with 9 bases between them. CDR1 is LNHDA, CDR2 SQIVND, per germline (reference sequence). CDR3 sequence: CASRYRTNTEAFF. DNA of the CDR3: TGTGCCAGTAGGTACAGGACGAACACTGAAGCTTTCTTT. The full variable domain, with the rest looked up from reference TRBV19 and TRBJ1-1, is DGGITQSPKYLFRKEGQNVTLSCEQNLNHDAMYWYRQDPGQGLRLIYYSQIVNDFQKGDIAEGYSVSREKKESFPLTVTSAQKNPTAFYLCASRYRTNTEAFFGQGTRLTVV.

This clonotype was counted between two and nine times. The J gene is TRBJ2-1, the V gene TRBV28; D remains ambiguous. V dropped 2 bases and J dropped 8 bases, with 13 bases sitting between them. Germline V CDR1 and CDR2: MDHEN, SYDVKM. The CDR3 consists of 14 residues. CDR3: CASSLGTRPDEQFF. As DNA, the CDR3 is TGTGCCAGCAGTTTAGGAACGCGGCCAGATGAGCAGTTCTTC.

This clonotype was observed a handful of times. The chain couples TRBV7-9 to TRBJ2-2; the D gene is possibly TRBD2 (6 bases). Trimming removed 6 bases at V and 3 bases at J, with 14 bases between. In germline, CDR1 is SEHNR, CDR2 FQNEAQ (reference sequence). This CDR3 spans 15 amino acids. CDR3 loop: CASSPRDSYTGELFF. DNA for the CDR3: TGTGCCAGCAGTCCCCGGGACTCCTACACCGGGGAGCTGTTTTTT.

In its sample, this clonotype was seen many times. J is TRBJ1-2 and V is TRBV20-1; D is ambiguous. Trimming removed 0 bases at V and 2 bases at J, with 13 bases between. Germline-derived CDR1 and CDR2 are DFQATT and SNEGSKA (reference sequence). The CDR3 runs to 15 residues. The CDR3 DNA reads TGCAGTGCTAGAGAGGACCATTCGGGGAACTATGGCTACACCTTC. It yields the protein CSAREDHSGNYGYTF.

In its sample, this clonotype was seen many times. V and J are TRBV27 and TRBJ2-1; 10 bases map to TRBD1. Looked up from germline, CDR1 is MNHEY and CDR2 is SMNVEV (reference sequence). The CDR3 spans 19 residues. V trimming: 2 bases; J trimming: 3 bases; junction bases outside the gene matches: 13. The CDR3 region has the DNA TGTGCCAGCAGTTTACGACCTACAAAGACAGGGGGCTACTACAATGAGCAGTTCTTC. Its protein is CASSLRPTKTGGYYNEQFF.

This clonotype was counted many times. The chain combines TRBV7-2 with TRBJ2-5, with unresolved D. The CDR3 length is 15 residues. CDR1 SGHTA and CDR2 FQGNSA come from the germline V gene. V was shortened by 2 bases and J by 4 bases, with 14 bases between the two germline ends. The CDR3 DNA follows: TGTGCCAGCAGCTTATCTCATGTCTTGGTAGAGACCCAGTACTTC. It is translated as CASSLSHVLVETQYF.

This clonotype was found a few times. This sequence joins TRBV20-1 and TRBJ2-5, with unresolved D. The ends were cut back, 3 bases at V and 1 base at J, with 9 bases in the middle. CDR3 size: 13 residues. Germline V lookup: CDR1 DFQATT, CDR2 SNEGSKA (reference sequence). CDR3 nucleotides: TGCAGTGCTAGTGTAGATGCCCAAGAGACCCAGTACTTC. It specifies CSASVDAQETQYF.

This clonotype was counted ten times or more. CDR3 protein: CASSSPTSYEQYF. The CDR3 DNA reads TGTGCCAGCAGTTCACCAACTAGCTACGAGCAGTACTTC. V is TRBV28 and J is TRBJ2-7; D may be TRBD2 (5 bases). Trimming stripped 4 bases from V and 3 bases from J, with 10 bases between. The CDR3 sequence is 13 residues long. CDR1 is MDHEN and CDR2 is SYDVKM in the germline V gene.

Ten or more counts support this clonotype. The rearrangement links TRBV7-2 to TRBJ1-4; D gene ambiguous. V dropped 4 bases and J dropped 5 bases, with 5 bases sitting between them. The germline CDR1 and CDR2 sequences are SGHTA and FQGNSA. This CDR3 has 12 residues. CDR3 protein: CASSSRNEKLFF. CDR3 bases: TGTGCCAGCAGCTCTCGGAATGAAAAACTGTTTTTT.

This clonotype showed up just a few times. This rearrangement joins TRBV29-1 to TRBJ2-1; 9 nucleotides line up with TRBD2. CDR1 is SQVTM and CDR2 is ANQGSEA in the germline V gene. V lost 3 bases and J lost 3; bases outside the gene matches: 9. There are 16 residues in the CDR3. The CDR3 sequence is CSVESGGRAFYNEQFF. The CDR3 DNA reads TGCAGCGTTGAGTCCGGCGGGAGGGCCTTCTACAATGAGCAGTTCTTC.

This chain connects TRBV18 to TRBJ2-7, with D possibly TRBD2 on 6 matching bases. Germline V gene sequence: CDR1 KGHSH, CDR2 LQKENI. V was clipped by 3 bases and J by 6 bases, with 18 bases between them. The length of the CDR3 is 15 residues. The CDR3 DNA follows: TGTGCCAGCTCACCGGGCGTTCGGGGGTTCGGCGAGCAGTACTTC. Translated: CASSPGVRGFGEQYF.

This clonotype was found a few times. Possible read error: a much larger clone is one base away. V and J are TRBV20-1 and TRBJ2-1, with D perhaps matching TRBD1 or TRBD2 (5 bases each). The length of the CDR3 is 16 residues. Germline assignment: CDR1 DFQATT and CDR2 SNEGSKA (reference sequence). Trimming stripped 6 bases from V and 2 bases from J, with 20 bases between. The CDR3 DNA is TGCAGTGCAAGATCAATCCGGGGCTGGACCTACAATGAGCAGTTCTTC. Protein sequence: CSARSIRGWTYNEQFF.

This clonotype was counted ten times or more. The chain couples TRBV7-8 to TRBJ2-2, with 7 bases fitting TRBD2. V was clipped by 5 bases and J by 4 bases; unmatched bases: 10. CDR3 size: 16 residues. Germline lookup yields CDR1 SGHVS and CDR2 FQNEAQ. CDR3 DNA sequence: TGTGCCAGCAGCCGCAGCGGGGATCGTGTCACCGGGGAGCTGTTTTTT. Its translation is CASSRSGDRVTGELFF.

In regard to this clonotype: A read error likely explains this, since a far larger clone differs by one base. The CDR3 sequence: CASSSTLNAEAFF. Here the CDR3 DNA reads TGTGCCAGCAGTTCCACCCTGAACGCTGAAGCTTTCTTT. The chain uses TRBV12-3 or TRBV12-4 and TRBJ2-3; D not resolved. Matching the DNA end better, TRBJ1-1 makes the J call doubtful. The CDR3 extends over 13 amino acids.

This clonotype was counted many times. V usage is TRBV2 and J usage is TRBJ2-2, with no clear D. Trimming shortened V by 0 bases and J by 1 base, and 12 bases separated the two germline ends. The length of the CDR3 is 17 residues. CDR1 is SNHLY, CDR2 FYNNEI, per germline. As DNA, the CDR3 is TGTGCCAGCAGTGAAGCCATTATAGTACGGAACACCGGGGAGCTGTTTTTT. Encoded protein: CASSEAIIVRNTGELFF.

V and J are TRBV9 and TRBJ2-7, with 9 positions matching TRBD2. Germline V lookup: CDR1 SGDLS, CDR2 YYNGEE. This CDR3 contains 16 residues. The junction had 9 bases not matched to a gene; V was cut back by 0 bases and J by 5 bases. The DNA of the CDR3 is TGTGCCAGCAGCGTAGGGCGGGGGGGTCCGACGGACGAGCAGTACTTC. Its protein is CASSVGRGGPTDEQYF.

This clonotype was recorded many times. The chain recombines TRBV10-3 with TRBJ2-5; TRBD2 matches at 11 bases. Trimming cost V 6 bases and J 4 bases; bases outside gene matches: 4. Germline V gene data show CDR1 as ENHRY and CDR2 as SYGVKD. There are 14 residues in the CDR3. The DNA for the CDR3 is TGTGCCATCAGGGAAGGACTAGCGGGAGAGACCCAGTACTTC. Protein: CAIREGLAGETQYF.